The entry below gives a single T cell receptor (beta chain) sequence along with its context. Antigen unknown. The data were taken from a study of shared clonotypes between healthy human individuals. Broader study findings: The expectation was that sequencing depth would affect clonotype sharing among donors.

The assay was immunoSEQ multiplex PCR, and TCRdb's table has in-frame clones only and misses some. The table lists more than 1.2 million clones, less than 99% of them singletons. CDR1 and CDR2 (germline): SNHLY, FYNNEI. V shed 6 bases and J 15 bases; nucleotides not matched to a gene: 12. There are 13 residues in the CDR3. The sample consisted of naive CD4+ T cells sorted from blood. Subset defined: CD45RA+ positively selected. The sequence derives from a man aged 25-45 years in good health. The rearrangement joins TRBV2 to TRBJ2-1; 9 nucleotides align to TRBD2. CDR3 sequence reads: CASRPGLASVLFF. The CDR3 bases are TGTGCCAGCAGGCCGGGACTAGCATCCGTACTGTTCTTC.